This TCR beta chain came from a study of T cell repertoires in cytomegalovirus infection. Turning to the study itself: Public TCR beta signatures indicated both CMV infection and matching HLA type. Findings of the study overall: In two of eight donors, the top clonotype was HLA-C-restricted CMV-specific.

This clonotype was detected many times. Its antigen remains unidentified. Each CDR3 protein is one row after TCRdb ran MiXCR on the reads. Among 150,000 or so distinct CDR3 sequences listed, roughly 18% were seen once. This CDR3 has 15 residues. V lost 5 bases, J lost 3 bases, and 6 bases stayed unmatched. This clonotype was obtained from a human donor in good health (CMV status not recorded). Some clones in this sample may be carry-over from other donors' samples. Source material: CD8+ T cells from PBMCs. This chain joins TRBV12-3 or TRBV12-4 and TRBJ2-5; 10 bases fit TRBD2. The CDR3 loop is CASSPLTSGEETQYF. DNA of the CDR3: TGTGCCAGCAGTCCTCTAACTAGCGGGGAAGAGACCCAGTACTTC.